A selection of T cell receptor beta chains follows, all from one sample in a study of T cells in Graves' hyperthyroidism and ophthalmopathy. TCRdb processed the multiplex PCR reads anew with MiXCR; each CDR3 protein has one entry. This sample has 490,000 or so distinct CDR3 sequences, with just under 20% found just once. Sequences were obtained from blood. These receptor sequences come from a man in his forties with Graves' ophthalmopathy. Both conserved end residues are part of each CDR3. The order of the fields is CDR3 DNA, CDR3 protein, D gene, J gene, clone size, V gene. D genes are given only for firm matches. A clone size is listed for some rows: how often the clone was seen (once, few, many), or a class if it is expanded.

TGTGCCATCAGGGGGGGGACAGGGAACTCACCCCTCCACTTT,CAIRGGTGNSPLHF,TRBD1,TRBJ1-6,NA,TRBV10-3
TGTGCCAGCAGCTTAGGCTTCAAGCGGGAGCAGTACTTC,CASSLGFKREQYF,NA,TRBJ2-7,NA,TRBV7-2
TGTGCCAGCAGGTTGACAGGAGCCTACGAGCAGTACTTC,CASRLTGAYEQYF,NA,TRBJ2-7,many,TRBV2
TGTGCCAGCAGCCCTGCAGTAGCGGGCCACCAAGAGACCCAGTACTTC,CASSPAVAGHQETQYF,TRBD2,TRBJ2-5,NA,TRBV5-4
TGTGCCAGCAGTACAGTTTATGGGTACACCTTC,CASSTVYGYTF,NA,TRBJ1-2,NA,TRBV6-1
TGTGCCTGGAAATCCCGAGAGGTAGAGACCCAGTACTTC,CAWKSREVETQYF,NA,TRBJ2-5,many,TRBV30
TGTGCCAGCAGCAACGGCGGGAGAGGTCGGCATGAGCAGTTCTTC,CASSNGGRGRHEQFF,TRBD2,TRBJ2-1,NA,TRBV6-1
TGTGCCAGCAGCTACCCCGGGACACTTGGAAACACCATATATTTT,CASSYPGTLGNTIYF,NA,TRBJ1-3,many,TRBV11-2
TGCAGTGCTAGGGACGGACAGAACCAGAACACTGAAGCTTTCTTT,CSARDGQNQNTEAFF,NA,TRBJ1-1,many,TRBV20-1
TGTGCCAGCAGCCGAGGTAGCGGGGGCCCCGAGCAGTACTTC,CASSRGSGGPEQYF,TRBD2,TRBJ2-7,few,TRBV12-3/TRBV12-4
TGCAGTGCTATAAAAGGGCGGGACGGGGGGAGGGAGCAGTACTTC,CSAIKGRDGGREQYF,TRBD2,TRBJ2-7,NA,TRBV20-1
TGTGCCAGCAGAGGGGACGCGGGGCAGAGAGAGACCCAGTACTTC,CASRGDAGQRETQYF,NA,TRBJ2-5,many,TRBV6-2/TRBV6-3
TGCAGTGCTGGGGGACTATTGTTCGCGAACACCGGGGAGCTGTTTTTT,CSAGGLLFANTGELFF,TRBD2,TRBJ2-2,NA,TRBV20-1
TGTGCCAGCAGTTTACGGGCCTCCTACAATGAGCAGTTCTTC,CASSLRASYNEQFF,NA,TRBJ2-1,few,TRBV27
TGTGCCACCAGCAGAGAGGGGGGGTTGATTGGGACAGATACGCAGTATTTT,CATSREGGLIGTDTQYF,TRBD2,TRBJ2-3,few,TRBV15
TGTGCCAGCAGTCGGGGGTATGAGAATTCACCCCTCCACTTT,CASSRGYENSPLHF,NA,TRBJ1-6,few,TRBV6-1
TGTGCCAGCGGACACTTCACCTCCTACAATGAGCAGTTCTTC,CASGHFTSYNEQFF,NA,TRBJ2-1,few,TRBV3-1
TGTGCCCGTCTGGTTGGGGAACGGCAGTACTTC,CARLVGERQYF,NA,TRBJ2-7,many,TRBV30
TGTGCCAGCAGTGAAAGACAGAATACGCAGTATTTT,CASSERQNTQYF,NA,TRBJ2-3,many,TRBV2
TGCGCCAGCAGCTTGGGGCCCGGGGCATACAATGAGCAGTTCTTC,CASSLGPGAYNEQFF,NA,TRBJ2-1,many,TRBV5-1
TGTACCAGCCCCCCCGGGAAGCGCAATCAGCCCCAGCATTTT,CTSPPGKRNQPQHF,NA,TRBJ1-5,few,TRBV6-2/TRBV6-3
TGTGCCAGCAGTCCTTATGAGACGCGAAGGACTAACTATGGCTACACCTTC,CASSPYETRRTNYGYTF,NA,TRBJ1-2,few,TRBV12-3/TRBV12-4
TGTGCCAGCAGCCCGTCTTTAGGCATTTCAGAGACCCAGTACTTC,CASSPSLGISETQYF,NA,TRBJ2-5,many,TRBV7-8
TGTGCCAGCAGCCTCCGCCCTGGGGCCAACGTCCTGACTTTC,CASSLRPGANVLTF,NA,TRBJ2-6,few,TRBV7-6
TGTGCCAGCAGCCAAGGAACTGCTCAAGAGACCCAGTACTTC,CASSQGTAQETQYF,NA,TRBJ2-5,many,TRBV3-1
TGTGCCAGCACAGGGAACACTGAAGCTTTCTTT,CASTGNTEAFF,NA,TRBJ1-1,many,TRBV27
TGTGCCACCCGCGAGGGACTAGGGAGCTACGAGCAGTACTTC,CATREGLGSYEQYF,TRBD2,TRBJ2-7,NA,TRBV10-3
TGCAGTGCTCGCAGGCGCGATAGCAATCAGCCCCAGCATTTT,CSARRRDSNQPQHF,NA,TRBJ1-5,NA,TRBV20-1
TGTGCTAGCAGCGTAGGCCTAGCCTCTGAGCAGTTCTTC,CASSVGLASEQFF,NA,TRBJ2-1,few,TRBV9
TGTGCCAGCAAGGGAACAGGGGGCTATCAGCCCCAGCATTTT,CASKGTGGYQPQHF,TRBD1,TRBJ1-5,NA,TRBV6-4
TGTGCCAGCAGCCCGCATCACAATGAGCAGTTCTTC,CASSPHHNEQFF,NA,TRBJ2-1,NA,TRBV3-1
TGTGCCAGCAGCGTTACGGCCCGCCCAGATACGCAGTATTTT,CASSVTARPDTQYF,NA,TRBJ2-3,NA,TRBV9
TGCGCCAGCAGCGAGCGACTAGGGGTCCCCTACAATGAGCAGTTCTTC,CASSERLGVPYNEQFF,NA,TRBJ2-1,NA,TRBV4-3